The 4 T cell receptor beta chains presented below share a single source sample, sequenced in a study of T cell responses to AZD1222 COVID-19 vaccine. Using immunoSEQ multiplex PCR, the repertoire was profiled, and TCRdb retains in-frame clones only, with some absent. Of about 100,000 clones detected, around nine tenths appear once; the ten largest clones hold around a sixth. The specimen was peripheral blood, collected on day 0 of AZD1222 vaccination. The receptors shown here come from an adult in good health.

This clone was picked up one time. The rearrangement joins TRBV10-2 to TRBJ1-5; D remains ambiguous. This CDR3 comprises 14 residues. Trimming shortened V by 3 bases and J by 7 bases, and 13 bases separated the two germline ends. Germline CDR1 reads WSHSY; CDR2 reads SAAADI. CDR3 nucleotides: TGCGCCAGCAGTGAAGGGCCTCTCGGGCAGCCCCAGCATTTT. Translation: CASSEGPLGQPQHF.

The chain is built from TRBV10-3 and TRBJ1-4; 9 positions match TRBD1. CDR1 and CDR2 from the germline V gene are ENHRY and SYGVKD. Unmatched junction bases numbered 5, after V lost 8 bases and J lost 1 base. The CDR3 contains 15 residues. The CDR3 DNA sequence: TGTGCCATCGGGGGACAGGGTCAAACTAATGAAAAACTGTTTTTT. It codes for CAIGGQGQTNEKLFF.

V usage is TRBV18 and J usage is TRBJ1-1; 10 bases fit TRBD1. The trim removed 4 bases at V and 7 bases at J, leaving 3 bases unmatched. The germline CDR1 and CDR2 sequences are KGHSH and LQKENI. This CDR3 contains 13 residues. The CDR3 region is CASSRTGGFEAFF. The CDR3 region has the DNA TGTGCCAGCTCACGGACAGGGGGTTTTGAAGCTTTCTTT.

The V gene is TRBV7-2, the J gene TRBJ1-2, with unresolved D. This CDR3 contains 14 residues. V gave up 5 bases and J gave up 7 bases, with 17 bases separating them. Germline V lookup: CDR1 SGHTA, CDR2 FQGNSA. CDR3 in DNA: TGTGCCAGCAGCCTTGACCGGGGTCCCCGTGGCTACACCTTC. Protein: CASSLDRGPRGYTF.